The clone carrying this TCR beta chain has only a few counts. No antigen is known for it. From 5'RACE with constant-segment primers came TCR alpha and TCR beta cDNA libraries that carried sample barcodes and UMIs. TCRdb fed the 5' RACE reads into MiXCR, producing one record per CDR3 protein. The sample holds about 130,000 distinct CDR3 sequences, around 27% seen once. V gave up 5 bases and J gave up 3 bases; unmatched junction bases: 6. CDR3 size: 14 residues. Germline CDR1 and CDR2: MNHEY and SMNVEV (reference sequence). The sample belongs to a study of T-cell memory formation after mild COVID-19. Findings and limits, study-wide: Mainly CM and EM harbored the contracting CD4+ clones; mainly EMRA harbored the CD8+ ones.

Sequenced input: PBMCs or a T cell subset sorted from them (not recorded which). The chain combines TRBV27 with TRBJ1-1, with 7 bases identical to TRBD1. The receptor comes from an adult woman who had mild COVID-19 (a few samples of this study predate the infection). Cell type and time point are not known. The CDR3 nucleotides are TGTGCCAGCAGTACGTACAGGGGTGACACTGAAGCTTTCTTT. It yields the protein CASSTYRGDTEAFF.